These 25 T cell receptor beta chains share one sample of origin, sequenced in a study of cytomegalovirus exposure and HLA in healthy donors. The PCR was carried out with 60 Vbeta primers and 13 Jbeta primers. Only in-frame clones appear in the TCRdb table, and some are missing; sequencing was by immunoSEQ multiplex PCR. The profile covers roughly 140,000 clones, with around 80% appearing a single time and approximately 2.1% taken by the ten largest. Sequenced input: PBMCs. All receptors come from a man under 40 in good health and CMV-seronegative.

This clone was found a few times. The genes are TRBV5-6 and TRBJ2-7; 9 bases align to TRBD1. This CDR3 spans 15 amino acids. CDR1 is SGHDT and CDR2 is YYEEEE in the germline V gene. The V and J ends lost 5 bases and 2 bases, in that order; junction bases with no gene match: 8. CDR3 sequence: CASSDTWTGAYEQYF. The CDR3 DNA reads as TGTGCCAGCAGTGATACTTGGACAGGGGCCTACGAGCAGTACTTC.

The genes are TRBV5-4 and TRBJ2-7, with D tentatively TRBD1 (6 bases). The V end was cut by 4 bases, the J end by 4 bases, with 15 bases between. The germline CDR1 and CDR2 sequences are SGHNT and YYREEE (reference sequence). The CDR3 extends over 14 amino acids. For the CDR3, the DNA is TGTGCCAGCAGCCCGACAGGAGAATCTTACGAGCAGTACTTC. Encoded protein: CASSPTGESYEQYF.

There are a few counts of this clone. CDR3 nucleotide sequence: TGTGCCAGCAACGATGGGGCTCTAGCGCCCGGGGAGCTGTTTTTT. Protein product: CASNDGALAPGELFF. The chain has TRBV2 and TRBJ2-2; D may be TRBD2 (6 bases). The germline V gene encodes CDR1 SNHLY and CDR2 FYNNEI. V was shortened by 7 bases and J by 6 bases, with 18 bases between the two germline ends. This CDR3 has 15 residues.

This clone was observed once. As DNA, the CDR3 is TGTGCCAGCAGTTTATCTACAGGGGGTCTCACTGAAGCTTTCTTT. This sequence encodes CASSLSTGGLTEAFF. The chain couples TRBV27 to TRBJ1-1; 8 nucleotides agree with TRBD1. V was pared by 0 bases and J by 4 bases, with 4 bases of the junction left unmatched. The CDR3 sequence is 15 residues long. Germline-derived CDR1 and CDR2 are MNHEY and SMNVEV (reference sequence).

V usage is TRBV27 and J usage is TRBJ2-5; D not resolved. The germline V and J ends were trimmed by 2 bases and 5 bases, with 15 bases remaining between them. Germline-derived CDR1 and CDR2 are MNHEY and SMNVEV (reference sequence). The CDR3 has 15 residues. The CDR3 bases are TGTGCCAGCAGTTTACTTGGGCAGTTTTCTGAGACCCAGTACTTC. It specifies CASSLLGQFSETQYF.

V usage is TRBV6-5 and J usage is TRBJ2-3; D remains ambiguous. Germline assignment: CDR1 MNHEY and CDR2 SVGAGI. CDR3 length: 15 residues. The V and J ends lost 0 bases and 1 base respectively, with 8 bases between them. The CDR3: CASSYSSMGTDTQYF. The CDR3 DNA reads TGTGCCAGCAGTTACTCGAGCATGGGCACAGATACGCAGTATTTT.

As DNA, the CDR3 is TGTGCCAGCAGCTTAGCGCGGAGGGGTCCTAACTATGGCTACACCTTC. Amino acids: CASSLARRGPNYGYTF. The rearrangement uses TRBV7-2 and TRBJ1-2, with D possibly being TRBD1 (5 bases). Trimming stripped 0 bases from V and 0 bases from J, with 11 bases between. This CDR3 region has 16 residues. Germline V gene sequence: CDR1 SGHTA, CDR2 FQGNSA. Filled out from reference TRBV7-2 and TRBJ1-2, the complete variable domain reads GAGVSQSPSNKVTEKGKDVELRCDPISGHTALYWYRQSLGQGLEFLIYFQGNSAPDKSGLPSDRFSAERTGGSVSTLTIQRTQQEDSAVYLCASSLARRGPNYGYTFGSGTRLTVV.

The chain uses TRBV25-1 and TRBJ2-1; 9 nucleotides line up with TRBD2. This CDR3 is built from 17 residues. After removal of 1 base from V and 5 bases from J, the junction contained 9 bases not matched to a gene. Looked up from germline, CDR1 is MGHDK and CDR2 is SYGVNS. Here the CDR3 reads CASSESARLAADNEQFF. As DNA, the CDR3 is TGTGCCAGCAGTGAATCAGCTCGACTAGCGGCGGACAATGAGCAGTTCTTC.

V is TRBV6-5 and J is TRBJ2-3, with 11 nucleotides matching TRBD2. Germline assignment: CDR1 MNHEY and CDR2 SVGAGI. The CDR3 extends over 15 amino acids. V dropped 3 bases and J dropped 6; count of bases not matched to a gene: 5. The CDR3 spells CASSYSGGARDTQYF. The CDR3 DNA reads as TGTGCCAGCAGTTATAGCGGGGGGGCTAGGGATACGCAGTATTTT.

The chain carries TRBV28 and TRBJ2-7, with 7 nucleotides matching TRBD1. CDR3 length: 14 residues. After removal of 5 bases from V and 1 base from J, the junction contained 5 bases not matched to a gene. The V gene's germline CDR1 is MDHEN and CDR2 SYDVKM. CDR3 residues: CASSPGQPSYEQYF. In nucleotides, the CDR3 is TGTGCCAGCAGTCCGGGACAGCCGTCCTACGAGCAGTACTTC.

CDR3 sequence reads: CASSWSDYYEQYF. CDR3 nucleotides: TGTGCCAGCAGTTGGTCAGATTACTACGAGCAGTACTTC. This sequence joins TRBV6-5 and TRBJ2-7; D gene ambiguous. CDR1 and CDR2 from the germline V gene are MNHEY and SVGAGI. V lost 4 bases, J lost 3 bases, and 10 bases lay in between. The CDR3 has 13 amino acids.

This chain joins TRBV5-1 and TRBJ2-1, with 14 bases that match TRBD2. The CDR3 is 15 amino acids. Germline V gene lookup returns CDR1 SGHRS and CDR2 YFSETQ. J gave up 6 bases and V 3 bases, and 2 bases lay outside the gene matches. Written as DNA, the CDR3 is TGCGCCAGCAGCTATGGGACTAGCGGGGGCAATGAGCAGTTCTTC. Protein: CASSYGTSGGNEQFF.

The rearrangement uses TRBV13 and TRBJ2-7, with unresolved D. This CDR3 is 14 amino acids long. Looked up from germline, CDR1 is PRHDT and CDR2 is FYEKMQ (reference sequence). Trimming took off 1 base at V and 3 bases at J, with 10 bases between the two ends. Here the CDR3 reads CASSLDRANYEQYF. For the CDR3, the DNA is TGTGCCAGCAGCTTAGATCGTGCGAACTACGAGCAGTACTTC.

V and J are TRBV7-9 and TRBJ2-2; TRBD1 aligns across 9 bases. The CDR3 contains 16 residues. V dropped 4 bases and J dropped 3; count of bases not matched to a gene: 6. Germline V lookup: CDR1 SEHNR, CDR2 FQNEAQ (reference sequence). The CDR3 reads CASSSYRGLDTGELFF. The CDR3 region has the DNA TGTGCCAGCAGCTCTTACAGGGGGCTAGACACCGGGGAGCTGTTTTTT.

This clone was observed a single time. The rearrangement joins TRBV5-1 to TRBJ2-7; the match to TRBD1 covers 9 bases. There are 16 residues in the CDR3. Germline V CDR1 and CDR2: SGHRS, YFSETQ. J lost 0 bases, V lost 2 bases, and 6 bases had no gene match. Written as DNA, the CDR3 is TGCGCCAGCAGCTTAAGGGCGGGACAGGGCTCCTACGAGCAGTACTTC. Its protein product is CASSLRAGQGSYEQYF.

This clone was seen more than once but under ten times. The V call is TRBV4-1, the J call TRBJ2-7; 10 bases align to TRBD1. Germline assignment: CDR1 MGHRA and CDR2 YSYEKL. The CDR3 covers 19 residues. The V segment lost 0 bases and the J segment 1 base; nucleotides outside the gene matches: 12. The DNA for the CDR3 is TGCGCCAGCAGCCAAGATTCCGGGACAGGGGTATCCGGGTCCTACGAGCAGTACTTC. It yields the protein CASSQDSGTGVSGSYEQYF.

V usage is TRBV2 and J usage is TRBJ2-7; the match to TRBD2 covers 12 bases. This CDR3 has 14 amino acids. The germline V gene encodes CDR1 SNHLY and CDR2 FYNNEI. Germline trimming cut 6 bases from V and 5 bases from J; bases unmatched to any gene: 5. CDR3 nucleotide sequence: TGTGCCAGCAGGATACTAGCGGGAGGTCACGAGCAGTACTTC. Translation: CASRILAGGHEQYF. Full variable domain (rest looked up from reference TRBV2 and TRBJ2-7): EPEVTQTPSHQVTQMGQEVILRCVPISNHLYFYWYRQILGQKVEFLVSFYNNEISEKSEIFDDQFSVERPDGSNFTLKIRSTKLEDSAMYFCASRILAGGHEQYFGPGTRLTVT.

This clone came up a few times. This chain links TRBV20-1 with TRBJ1-1; no clear D. Trimming removed 5 bases at V and 1 base at J, with 5 bases between. Germline CDR1 DFQATT, CDR2 SNEGSKA (reference sequence). The CDR3 spans 11 residues. The CDR3 loop is CSAGPNTEAFF. DNA for the CDR3: TGCAGTGCTGGCCCGAACACTGAAGCTTTCTTT.

This clone was counted ten times or more. The chain is built from TRBV6-4 and TRBJ1-5, with TRBD1 identical over 10 bases. This CDR3 is built from 15 residues. Germline V CDR1 and CDR2: MRHNA, SNTAGT. The V and J ends lost 2 bases and 2 bases, in that order; junction bases with no gene match: 0. The CDR3 spells CASSDGTGGNQPQHF. CDR3 sequence (DNA): TGTGCCAGCAGTGACGGGACAGGGGGCAATCAGCCCCAGCATTTT.

The V call is TRBV29-1, the J call TRBJ1-1; 10 nucleotides align to TRBD1. Germline V gives CDR1 SQVTM, CDR2 ANQGSEA. The trim removed 3 bases at V and 5 bases at J, leaving 3 bases unmatched. CDR3 length: 13 amino acids. The CDR3 loop is CSVDRDRGTEAFF. For the CDR3, the DNA is TGCAGCGTTGACCGGGACAGGGGAACTGAAGCTTTCTTT.

The genes are TRBV7-9 and TRBJ1-1, with D possibly being TRBD1 (6 bases). The CDR3 has 15 amino acids. Looked up from germline, CDR1 is SEHNR and CDR2 is FQNEAQ (reference sequence). The V gene lost 4 bases and the J gene lost 2 bases, with 14 bases spanning the gap. This chain's CDR3 is CASSSYRVSNTEAFF. CDR3 bases: TGTGCCAGCAGCTCATACAGGGTCAGTAACACTGAAGCTTTCTTT.

V usage is TRBV5-1 and J usage is TRBJ2-1; 9 bases agree with TRBD2. The ends lost 4 bases at V and 0 bases at J; junction bases unmatched: 2. This CDR3 region has 15 residues. In germline, CDR1 is SGHRS, CDR2 YFSETQ. The CDR3 protein is CASSVSGSSYNEQFF. The DNA for the CDR3 is TGCGCCAGCAGCGTTAGCGGGAGCTCCTACAATGAGCAGTTCTTC.

The chain couples TRBV7-8 to TRBJ2-7; weak D call: TRBD2 (6 bases). V was shortened by 2 bases and J by 4 bases, with 12 bases between the two germline ends. Germline assignment: CDR1 SGHVS and CDR2 FQNEAQ. The CDR3 extends over 14 amino acids. The CDR3 DNA sequence: TGTGCCAGCAGCTTACGGGGGTCGCTGTACGAGCAGTACTTC. Amino acid sequence: CASSLRGSLYEQYF.

CDR3 loop: CSVWTGGPPYEQYF. The DNA for the CDR3 is TGCAGCGTCTGGACAGGCGGCCCCCCCTACGAGCAGTACTTC. The chain has TRBV29-1 and TRBJ2-7, with 7 bases aligning to TRBD1. The trim removed 6 bases at V and 2 bases at J, leaving 10 bases unmatched. There are 14 residues in the CDR3. Looked up from germline, CDR1 is SQVTM and CDR2 is ANQGSEA.

The chain couples TRBV5-4 to TRBJ2-7; perhaps TRBD1 as D (6 bases). The CDR3 is made up of 14 amino acids. V lost 3 bases and J lost 2, with 12 bases in between. Germline lookup yields CDR1 SGHNT and CDR2 YYREEE (reference sequence). The CDR3 DNA is TGTGCCAGCAGCTCCACGGACAGACCCTACGAGCAGTACTTC. Protein product: CASSSTDRPYEQYF.